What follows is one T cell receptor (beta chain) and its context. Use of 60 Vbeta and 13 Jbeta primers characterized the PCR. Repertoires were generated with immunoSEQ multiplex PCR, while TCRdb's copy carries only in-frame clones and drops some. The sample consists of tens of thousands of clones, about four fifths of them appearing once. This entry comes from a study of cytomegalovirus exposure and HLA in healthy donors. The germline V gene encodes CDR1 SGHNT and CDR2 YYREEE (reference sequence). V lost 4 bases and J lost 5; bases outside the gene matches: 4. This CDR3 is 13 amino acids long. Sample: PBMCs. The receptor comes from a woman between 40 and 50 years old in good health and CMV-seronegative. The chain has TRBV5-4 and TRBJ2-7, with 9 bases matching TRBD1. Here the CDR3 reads CASSAQGAHEQYF. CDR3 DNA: TGTGCCAGCAGCGCACAGGGGGCCCACGAGCAGTACTTC.